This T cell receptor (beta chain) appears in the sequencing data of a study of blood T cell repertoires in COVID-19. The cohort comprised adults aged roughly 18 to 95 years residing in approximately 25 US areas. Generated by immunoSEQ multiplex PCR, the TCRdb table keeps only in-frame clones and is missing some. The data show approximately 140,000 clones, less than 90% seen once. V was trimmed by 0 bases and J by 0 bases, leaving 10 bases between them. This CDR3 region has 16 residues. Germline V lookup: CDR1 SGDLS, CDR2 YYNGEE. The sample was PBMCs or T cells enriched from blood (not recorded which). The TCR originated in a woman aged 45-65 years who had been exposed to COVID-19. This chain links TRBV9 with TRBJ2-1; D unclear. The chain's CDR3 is CASSVGTDVSYNEQFF. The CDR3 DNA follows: TGTGCCAGCAGCGTAGGAACAGACGTCTCCTACAATGAGCAGTTCTTC.